The clone carrying this T cell receptor (beta chain) has a handful of counts. Antigen specificity is unknown. Germline-derived CDR1 and CDR2 are DFQATT and SNEGSKA (reference sequence). The length of the CDR3 is 14 residues. Trimming removed 3 bases from V and 3 bases from J; junction bases left unmatched: 5. With the Oncomine TCR Beta short-read assay, DNA from cultured CD4+ T cells was sequenced. TCRdb reprocessed the PCR reads with MiXCR, giving one entry per CDR3 protein. The sample has about 21,000 distinct CDR3 sequences, 44% seen once. The data belong to a study of vaccination and CD4 T cells after COVID-19. Regarding treatment: approximately 9-day PBMC culture with coronavirus spike peptide pools or control peptides (ViraFEST assay).

This clonotype was sampled from a human donor who received a COVID-19 vaccine. This sequence joins TRBV20-1 and TRBJ1-3, with TRBD1 matching 7 bases. Sequencing used CD4+ T cells from blood, cultured in vitro, obtained before SARS-CoV-2 vaccination. The CDR3 nucleotides read TGCAGTGCTAGGGCAGGGGGGAATGGAAACACCATATATTTT. Translation: CSARAGGNGNTIYF.